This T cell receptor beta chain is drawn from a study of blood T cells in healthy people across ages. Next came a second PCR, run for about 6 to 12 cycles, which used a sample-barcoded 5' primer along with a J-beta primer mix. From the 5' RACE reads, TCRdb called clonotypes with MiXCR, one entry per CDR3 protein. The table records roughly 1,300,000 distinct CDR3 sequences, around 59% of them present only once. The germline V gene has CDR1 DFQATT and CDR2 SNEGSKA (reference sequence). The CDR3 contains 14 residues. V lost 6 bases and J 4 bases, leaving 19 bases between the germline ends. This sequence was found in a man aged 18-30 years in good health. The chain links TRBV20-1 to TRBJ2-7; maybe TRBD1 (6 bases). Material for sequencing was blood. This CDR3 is CSARQAGNSYEQYF. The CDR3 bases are TGCAGTGCGAGACAGGCAGGGAATTCTTACGAGCAGTACTTC.